This TCR beta chain was found in a study of T cells after yellow fever vaccination (dated by TCRdb to 2018 to 2020). About the investigation overall: The SMART-Seq v4 Ultra Low Input RNA kit was used to prepare libraries from fractions with low cell numbers. To follow T-cell clones before and after both primary and booster YFV17D yellow fever vaccination, bulk TCR alpha and beta repertoires underwent longitudinal sequencing. The cohort comprised two healthy male donors, one aged 18 to 29 and one aged 30 to 40 years. Bulk PBMC replicates and cell subsets were isolated from blood drawn at multiple timepoints before and after both primary and secondary immunization.

This clonotype was picked up a small number of times. It lacks a known antigen. The input lacks base qualities; no much larger clone sits a single base away. The CDR3 goes from the cysteine to the phenylalanine over 17 residues. Here the CDR3 DNA is all that survives: 51 bases in frame from base 1. A distance of 19 bases separates the germline ends of V and J, which lose 6 bases and 1 base respectively. The treatment or condition label on this specimen signifies: live attenuated yellow fever vaccine strain. At each blood-draw timepoint, two biological replicates of bulk PBMCs were obtained. PBMCs were isolated from peripheral blood using a standard Ficoll-Paque protocol. TriZol was used to extract RNA from bulk PBMCs, CD4 and CD8 fractions, and dextramer-positive and dextramer-negative fractions. Synthesis of TCR cDNA relied on 5'RACE template switching, a step that introduced a universal primer site along with unique molecular identifiers. Priming for cDNA synthesis came from both the TCR alpha and TCR beta constant segments. Library amplification used two PCR steps, and the second PCR step added sample barcodes and sequencing adapters. Sequencing of libraries was done on Illumina HiSeq 2500 (2x100 bp) or NovaSeq (2x150 bp). The authors' pipeline ran thus. MIGEC was used to demultiplex reads and collapse the reads into UMI consensus sequences, and MiXCR was used for V(D)J alignment. Vaccine-responding clonotypes were identified with edgeR using replicate PBMC samples, with FDR below 0.01 and a log2 fold change above 5 up to day 15 being required. CD4 or CD8 identity was assigned to each bulk clonotype according to whether the clonotype was present at higher abundance in the sequenced CD4 repertoire or the sequenced CD8 repertoire. The raw public reads went through TCRdb reprocessing: fastp at Q25, MiXCR clone calling, in-frame beta chains kept. Rows with one shared CDR3 protein collapse into an entry with the most common genes and DNA. What appears here as the V and J calls and clone size reflects TCRdb's work, not the paper's. This sample lists hundreds of thousands of distinct CDR3 sequences; 9% to 15% were detected once. In total, the top ten clones hold 15% of the sample.

The paper's findings and limits, for the study overall: Only a couple of donors were included in the study, so the extent to which the findings can be generalized is limited. A small share of clonotypes occurred in both CD4 and CD8 compartments, likely arising from convergent recombination. After the booster, most clones that had expanded after primary vaccination were detected again (about 95% of CD4 and around nine tenths of CD8), suggesting broad maintenance of memory. The secondary T-cell response was found to be weaker but faster than the primary response, with a peak reached on day 5 rather than on day 15. Computational filtering was required because FACS-sorted repertoires could contain abundant contaminating clonotypes from the bulk population.

The sequencing used PBMCs, collected on the day of the yellow fever booster vaccination. The rearrangement combines TRBV23-1 with TRBJ1-5, with the D gene not confidently named. TRBV23-1 is placed among ORFs of uncertain function. The receptor was derived from a young man who received the YFV17D yellow fever vaccine. In nucleotide form, the sequence is TGCGCCAGCAGGCATCAATCTGGGAATACGAGCAATCAGCCCCAGCATTTT. Translation gives CASRHQSGNTSNQPQHF.